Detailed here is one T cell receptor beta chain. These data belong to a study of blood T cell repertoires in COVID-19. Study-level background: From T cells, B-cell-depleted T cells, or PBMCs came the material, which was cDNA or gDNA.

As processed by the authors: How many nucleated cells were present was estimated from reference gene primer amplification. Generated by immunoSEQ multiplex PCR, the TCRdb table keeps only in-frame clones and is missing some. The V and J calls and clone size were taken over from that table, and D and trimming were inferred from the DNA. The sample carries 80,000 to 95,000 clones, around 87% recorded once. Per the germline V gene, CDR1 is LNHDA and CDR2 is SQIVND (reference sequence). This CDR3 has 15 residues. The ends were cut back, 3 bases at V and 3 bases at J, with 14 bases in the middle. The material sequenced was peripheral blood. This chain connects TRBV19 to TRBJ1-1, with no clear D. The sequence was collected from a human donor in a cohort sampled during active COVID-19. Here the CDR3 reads CASSIGPRGYTEAFF. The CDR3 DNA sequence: TGTGCCAGTAGTATTGGCCCCCGGGGATACACTGAAGCTTTCTTT.